The rows below give T cell receptor beta chains drawn from one sample of a study of CD8 T cells in ankylosing spondylitis. TCRdb re-called the 5' RACE reads with MiXCR, one entry per CDR3 protein. Here the sample spans roughly 700,000 distinct CDR3 sequences, 19% being singletons. The specimen sequenced was blood, either unsorted or a sorted T cell fraction (not recorded which). These receptors were obtained from a male donor with ankylosing spondylitis. The CDR3 runs from the conserved cysteine through the conserved F or W. A D gene is named only where the DNA matches it firmly. Clone size is not always given. Where it is, it says once, few, many or a class for expanded clones.

D: TRBD1; J: TRBJ2-7; size: NA; V: TRBV7-9; DNA: TGTGCCAGCAGCTCCTGGGACAGCTCCTACGAGCAGTACTTC; CDR3: CASSSWDSSYEQYF
D: NA; J: TRBJ1-2; size: few; V: TRBV5-1; DNA: TGCGCCAGCAGCCGTTCCGGGACCGATACTAACTATGGCTACACCTTC; CDR3: CASSRSGTDTNYGYTF
D: NA; J: TRBJ2-4; size: NA; V: TRBV12-3/TRBV12-4; DNA: TGTGCCAGCAGTCAAACTCAGGGGCGGGGAAACATTCAGTACTTC; CDR3: CASSQTQGRGNIQYF
D: TRBD2; J: TRBJ2-2; size: NA; V: TRBV28; DNA: TGTGCCAGCAGTTTATCTCGACTAGCGGGACACGGGGAGCTGTTTTTT; CDR3: CASSLSRLAGHGELFF
D: NA; J: TRBJ2-4; size: NA; V: TRBV19; DNA: TGTGCCAGTAGCCACGACACAGGAACCAAAAACATTCAGTACTTC; CDR3: CASSHDTGTKNIQYF
D: TRBD1; J: TRBJ1-2; size: NA; V: TRBV10-3; DNA: TGTGCCATCAGTGAGTCAGGGGGCGAGCTCTATGGCTACACCTTC; CDR3: CAISESGGELYGYTF
D: NA; J: TRBJ2-1; size: few; V: TRBV7-2; DNA: TGTGCCAGCAGCACCTCTACCGCCATCTACAATGAGCAGTTCTTC; CDR3: CASSTSTAIYNEQFF
D: NA; J: TRBJ1-5; size: NA; V: TRBV2; DNA: TGTGCCAGCAGTGCGTGGAGTCAGCCCCAGCATTTT; CDR3: CASSAWSQPQHF
D: NA; J: TRBJ2-1; size: NA; V: TRBV29-1; DNA: TGCAGCGTTGAAGGAAGGCCTAGTCTCTACAATGAGCAGTTCTTC; CDR3: CSVEGRPSLYNEQFF
D: NA; J: TRBJ1-3; size: NA; V: TRBV27; DNA: TGTGCCAGCAGTTTATCCAGAGGAAACACCATATATTTT; CDR3: CASSLSRGNTIYF
D: TRBD1; J: TRBJ2-2; size: many; V: TRBV4-2; DNA: TGTGCCAGCAGCCCCGGGACAGGGGACACCGGGGAGCTGTTTTTT; CDR3: CASSPGTGDTGELFF
D: NA; J: TRBJ2-7; size: few; V: TRBV5-1; DNA: TGTGCCAGCAGTTTAGCCCCCGGCGAGCAGTACTTC; CDR3: CASSLAPGEQYF
D: NA; J: TRBJ2-1; size: few; V: TRBV11-2; DNA: TGTGCCAGCATTGGGCAAGTGACGGGCAATGAGCAGTTCTTC; CDR3: CASIGQVTGNEQFF
D: NA; J: TRBJ2-7; size: NA; V: TRBV5-1; DNA: TGCGCCAGCAGCTTGGAGGAAGACTACGAGCAGTACTTC; CDR3: CASSLEEDYEQYF
D: NA; J: TRBJ2-3; size: many; V: TRBV20-1; DNA: TGCAGTGCAAAAAGACAGGGCACAGATACGCAGTATTTT; CDR3: CSAKRQGTDTQYF
D: NA; J: TRBJ1-1; size: many; V: TRBV7-2; DNA: TGTGCCAGCAGCCAACGTAGTGGGGGCGGCGCTGAAGCTTTCTTT; CDR3: CASSQRSGGGAEAFF
D: NA; J: TRBJ1-1; size: NA; V: TRBV7-2; DNA: TGTGCCAGCAGCCCCCTCTCCGTGGCGGACACTGAAGCTTTCTTT; CDR3: CASSPLSVADTEAFF
D: NA; J: TRBJ2-1; size: NA; V: TRBV9; DNA: TGTGCCAGCAGCGTGGACCCCTACAATGAGCAGTTCTTC; CDR3: CASSVDPYNEQFF
D: NA; J: TRBJ1-2; size: NA; V: TRBV30; DNA: TGTGCCTGGAGGACCCCAGGGAGGTATGGCTACACCTTC; CDR3: CAWRTPGRYGYTF
D: TRBD1; J: TRBJ2-1; size: NA; V: TRBV29-1; DNA: TGCAGCGTTCAACAGGGGCATGAGCAGTTCTTC; CDR3: CSVQQGHEQFF
D: TRBD2; J: TRBJ2-1; size: NA; V: TRBV6-2/TRBV6-3; DNA: TGTGCCAGCAGTCCGACTAGCGGGAGGGCCGGTGGGTTCTTC; CDR3: CASSPTSGRAGGFF
D: NA; J: TRBJ1-1; size: NA; V: TRBV20-1; DNA: TGCAGTGCTAGAGTCCGTCTAGCCACTGAAGCTTTCTTT; CDR3: CSARVRLATEAFF
D: TRBD2; J: TRBJ2-7; size: NA; V: TRBV6-5; DNA: TGTGCCAGCAGTTCCTCAGCGGGAGGGCCGTTGGAGCAGTACTTC; CDR3: CASSSSAGGPLEQYF
D: NA; J: TRBJ1-2; size: NA; V: TRBV28; DNA: TGTGCCAGCAGTTGGGACCAGGATCAGTATGGCTACACCTTC; CDR3: CASSWDQDQYGYTF
D: TRBD2; J: TRBJ2-7; size: few; V: TRBV7-9; DNA: TGTGCCAGCAGCCCCCTTGCCGGGACTAGCGGGAGTCGGTACTTC; CDR3: CASSPLAGTSGSRYF
D: TRBD1; J: TRBJ2-1; size: NA; V: TRBV10-3; DNA: TGTGCCATCAGTGAGAGGACAGGGGGCCCCAATGAGCAGTTCTTC; CDR3: CAISERTGGPNEQFF